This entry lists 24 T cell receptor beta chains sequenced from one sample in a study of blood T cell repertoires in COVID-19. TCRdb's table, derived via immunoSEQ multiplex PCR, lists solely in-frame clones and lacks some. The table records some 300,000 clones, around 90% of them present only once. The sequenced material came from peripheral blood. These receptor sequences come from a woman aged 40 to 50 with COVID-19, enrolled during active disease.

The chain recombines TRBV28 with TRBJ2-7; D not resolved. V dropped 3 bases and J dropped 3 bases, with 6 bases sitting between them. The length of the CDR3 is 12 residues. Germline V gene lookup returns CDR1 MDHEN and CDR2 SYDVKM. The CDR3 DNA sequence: TGTGCCAGCAGTTTCCAAAACTACGAGCAGTACTTC. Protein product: CASSFQNYEQYF.

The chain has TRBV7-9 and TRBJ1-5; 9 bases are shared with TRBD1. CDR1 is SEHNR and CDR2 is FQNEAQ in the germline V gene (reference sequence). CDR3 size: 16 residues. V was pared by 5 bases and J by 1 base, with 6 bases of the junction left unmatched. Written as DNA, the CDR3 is TGTGCCAGCAGCCCCCCCGGGACAGGGAGCAATCAGCCCCAGCATTTT. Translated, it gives CASSPPGTGSNQPQHF.

CDR3 in DNA: TGTGCCAGTAGGGTTAACAGGGATAACACTGAAGCTTTCTTT. It translates to CASRVNRDNTEAFF. The V and J genes are TRBV19 and TRBJ1-1; the D gene is possibly TRBD1 (6 bases). This CDR3 is built from 14 residues. V shed 6 bases and J shed 2 bases, with 13 bases lying between them. CDR1 and CDR2 from the germline V gene are LNHDA and SQIVND (reference sequence).

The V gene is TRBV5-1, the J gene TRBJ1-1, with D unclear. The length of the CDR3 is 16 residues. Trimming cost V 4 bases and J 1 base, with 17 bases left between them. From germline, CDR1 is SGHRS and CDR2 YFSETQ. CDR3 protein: CASSPGTEVWNTEAFF. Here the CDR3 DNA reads TGCGCCAGCAGCCCGGGAACAGAGGTATGGAACACTGAAGCTTTCTTT.

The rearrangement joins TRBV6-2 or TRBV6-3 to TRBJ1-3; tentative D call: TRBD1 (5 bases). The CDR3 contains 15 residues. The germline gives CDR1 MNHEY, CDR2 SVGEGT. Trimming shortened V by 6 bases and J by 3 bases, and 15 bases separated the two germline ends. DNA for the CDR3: TGTGCCAGCAGCACCGGGGGGTCCTTTGGAAACACCATATATTTT. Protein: CASSTGGSFGNTIYF.

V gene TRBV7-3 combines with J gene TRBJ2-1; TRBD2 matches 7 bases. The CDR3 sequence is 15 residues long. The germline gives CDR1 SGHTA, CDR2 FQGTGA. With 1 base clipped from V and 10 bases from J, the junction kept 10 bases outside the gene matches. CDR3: CASSLIGGSLSEQFF. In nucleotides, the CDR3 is TGTGCCAGCAGCTTAATAGGCGGGAGTCTCAGCGAGCAGTTCTTC.

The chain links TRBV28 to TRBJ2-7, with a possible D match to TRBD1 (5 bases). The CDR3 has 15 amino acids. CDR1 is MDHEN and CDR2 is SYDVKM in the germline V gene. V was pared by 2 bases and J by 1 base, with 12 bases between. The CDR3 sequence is CASSLLAGPSYEQYF. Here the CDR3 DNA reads TGTGCCAGCAGTTTACTGGCAGGGCCATCCTACGAGCAGTACTTC.

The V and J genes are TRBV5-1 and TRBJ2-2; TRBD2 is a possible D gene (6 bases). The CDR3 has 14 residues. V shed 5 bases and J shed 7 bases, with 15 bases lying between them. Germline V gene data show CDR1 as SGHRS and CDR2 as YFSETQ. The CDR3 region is CASRPGGVGGELFF. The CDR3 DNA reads TGCGCCAGCAGACCGGGCGGGGTCGGCGGGGAGCTGTTTTTT.

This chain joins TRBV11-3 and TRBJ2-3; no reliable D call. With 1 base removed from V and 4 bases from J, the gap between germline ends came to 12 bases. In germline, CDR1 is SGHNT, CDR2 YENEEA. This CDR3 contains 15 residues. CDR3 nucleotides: TGTGCCAGCAGCTTAGTCCCCAGAGGCGCAGATACGCAGTATTTT. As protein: CASSLVPRGADTQYF.

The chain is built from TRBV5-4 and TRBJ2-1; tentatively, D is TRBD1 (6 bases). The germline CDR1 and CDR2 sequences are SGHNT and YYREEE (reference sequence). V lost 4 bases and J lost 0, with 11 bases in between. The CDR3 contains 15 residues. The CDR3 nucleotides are TGTGCCAGCAGCCCTGACAGGAACTCCTACAATGAGCAGTTCTTC. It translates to CASSPDRNSYNEQFF.

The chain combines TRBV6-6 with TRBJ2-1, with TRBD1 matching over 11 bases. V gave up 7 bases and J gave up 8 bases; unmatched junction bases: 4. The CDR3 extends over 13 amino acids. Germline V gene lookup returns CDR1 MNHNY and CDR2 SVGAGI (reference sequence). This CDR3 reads CASTRTGGDEQFF. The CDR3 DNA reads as TGTGCCAGCACCCGGACAGGGGGCGATGAGCAGTTCTTC.

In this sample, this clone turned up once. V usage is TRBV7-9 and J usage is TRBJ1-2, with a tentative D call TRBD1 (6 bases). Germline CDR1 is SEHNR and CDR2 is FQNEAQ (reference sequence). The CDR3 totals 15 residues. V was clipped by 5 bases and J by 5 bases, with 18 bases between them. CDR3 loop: CASSAPSTGIYGYTF. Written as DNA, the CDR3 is TGTGCCAGCAGCGCCCCTTCGACAGGAATATATGGCTACACCTTC.

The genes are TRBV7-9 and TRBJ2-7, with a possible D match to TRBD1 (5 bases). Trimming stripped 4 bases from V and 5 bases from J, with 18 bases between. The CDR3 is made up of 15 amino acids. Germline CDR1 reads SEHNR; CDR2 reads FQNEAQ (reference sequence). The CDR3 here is CASSSAGSTVDEQYF. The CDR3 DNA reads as TGTGCCAGCAGCTCAGCCGGGTCGACAGTCGACGAGCAGTACTTC.

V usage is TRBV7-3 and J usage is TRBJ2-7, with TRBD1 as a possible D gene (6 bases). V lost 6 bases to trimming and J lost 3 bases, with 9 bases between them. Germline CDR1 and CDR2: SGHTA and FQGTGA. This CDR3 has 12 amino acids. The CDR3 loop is CASRSQGYEQYF. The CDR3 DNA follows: TGTGCCAGCAGGTCACAGGGCTACGAGCAGTACTTC. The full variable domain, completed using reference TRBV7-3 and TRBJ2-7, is GAGVSQTPSNKVTEKGKYVELRCDPISGHTALYWYRQSLGQGPEFLIYFQGTGAADDSGLPNDRFFAVRPEGSVSTLKIQRTERGDSAVYLCASRSQGYEQYFGPGTRLTVT.

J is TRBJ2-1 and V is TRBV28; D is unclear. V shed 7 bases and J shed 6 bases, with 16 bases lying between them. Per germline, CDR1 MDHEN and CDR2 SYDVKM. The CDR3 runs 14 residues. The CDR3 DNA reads TGTGCCAGCACCCTGGGCCACGGCCCCAATGAGCAGTTCTTC. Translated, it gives CASTLGHGPNEQFF.

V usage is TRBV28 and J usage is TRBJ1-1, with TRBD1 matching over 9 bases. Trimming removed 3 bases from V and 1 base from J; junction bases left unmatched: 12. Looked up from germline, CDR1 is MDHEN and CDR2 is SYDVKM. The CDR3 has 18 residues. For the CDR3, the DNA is TGTGCCAGCAGTTTTTCTCGATCCGGGACAGGGTCGAACACTGAAGCTTTCTTT. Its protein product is CASSFSRSGTGSNTEAFF.

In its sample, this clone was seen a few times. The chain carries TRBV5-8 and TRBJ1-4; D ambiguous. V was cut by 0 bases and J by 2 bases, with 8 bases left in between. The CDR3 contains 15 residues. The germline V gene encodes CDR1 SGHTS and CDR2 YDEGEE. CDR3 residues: CASSLGLGTNEKLFF. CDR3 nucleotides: TGTGCCAGCAGCTTGGGTCTCGGGACTAATGAAAAACTGTTTTTT.

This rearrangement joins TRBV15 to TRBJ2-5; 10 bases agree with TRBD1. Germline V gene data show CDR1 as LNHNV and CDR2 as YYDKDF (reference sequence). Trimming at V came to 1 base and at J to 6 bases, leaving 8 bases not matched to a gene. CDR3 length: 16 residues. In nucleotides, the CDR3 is TGTGCCACCAGCAGAGTGGTAGGACAGGGGGAGCAGACCCAGTACTTC. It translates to CATSRVVGQGEQTQYF.

DNA of the CDR3: TGTGCCAGCAGCCTACCGGGACAGTACAAAGCTTTCTTT. Amino acid sequence: CASSLPGQYKAFF. The V call is TRBV28, the J call TRBJ1-1, with 7 bases lining up with TRBD1. Germline values: CDR1 MDHEN, CDR2 SYDVKM. After removal of 6 bases from V and 9 bases from J, the junction contained 10 bases not matched to a gene. The CDR3 has 13 residues.

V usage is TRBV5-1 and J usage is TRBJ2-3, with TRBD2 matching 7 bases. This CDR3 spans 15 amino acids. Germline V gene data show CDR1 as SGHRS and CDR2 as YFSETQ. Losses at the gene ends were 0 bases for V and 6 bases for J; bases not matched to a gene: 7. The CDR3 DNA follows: TGCGCCAGCAGCTTGGACGGACTAGTCGCGGATACGCAGTATTTT. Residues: CASSLDGLVADTQYF.

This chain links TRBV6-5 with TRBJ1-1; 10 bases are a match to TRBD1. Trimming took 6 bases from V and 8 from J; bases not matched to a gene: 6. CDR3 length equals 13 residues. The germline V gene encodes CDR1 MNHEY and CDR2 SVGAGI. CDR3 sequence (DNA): TGTGCCAGCAGCCCACGACAGGGGGCGGAAGCTTTCTTT. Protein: CASSPRQGAEAFF.

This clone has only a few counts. CDR3: CASSPGLAALQETQYF. The CDR3 DNA follows: TGCGCCAGCAGCCCCGGACTAGCGGCTCTCCAAGAGACCCAGTACTTC. This chain uses TRBV5-1 with TRBJ2-5; TRBD2 matches at 10 bases. The germline CDR1 and CDR2 sequences are SGHRS and YFSETQ. The junction had 7 bases not matched to a gene; V was cut back by 4 bases and J by 1 base. The CDR3 has 16 residues.

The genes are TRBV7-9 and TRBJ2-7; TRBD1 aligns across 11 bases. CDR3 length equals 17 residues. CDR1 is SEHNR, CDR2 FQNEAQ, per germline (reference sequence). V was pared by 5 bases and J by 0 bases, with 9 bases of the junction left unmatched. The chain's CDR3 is CASSRDRGTDSSYEQYF. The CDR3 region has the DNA TGTGCCAGCAGCCGGGACAGGGGGACCGACAGCTCCTACGAGCAGTACTTC.

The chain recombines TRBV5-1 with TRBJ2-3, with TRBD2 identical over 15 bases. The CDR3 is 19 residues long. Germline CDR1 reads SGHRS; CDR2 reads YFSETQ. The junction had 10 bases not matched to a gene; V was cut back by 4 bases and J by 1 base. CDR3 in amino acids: CASSLRTSGGGRGTDTQYF. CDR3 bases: TGCGCCAGCAGCCTACGGACTAGCGGGGGGGGCCGGGGCACAGATACGCAGTATTTT.